Reported below is one T cell receptor beta chain. Its antigen is not yet known. It has no much larger one-base neighbor in the sample; base qualities were not kept. From its cysteine to its phenylalanine, the CDR3 spans 14 amino acids. The retained sequence is limited to the CDR3, 42 bases, with the frame set at the first base. Based on the germline V gene, the CDR1 and CDR2 sequences are MNHNS and SASEGT. V is cut back by 6 bases and J by 4 bases, with 4 bases in the junction unmatched. The data were obtained in a study of T cells in Graves' hyperthyroidism and ophthalmopathy (dated by TCRdb to the late 2010s). With regard to the full study: Peripheral blood was collected at initial diagnosis, before any treatment. Thyroid tissue and blood T-cell repertoires from six or seven Graves' hyperthyroidism patients were also compared in the study. Whether ophthalmopathy could be predicted prospectively was tested in an independent validation cohort made up of approximately 19 hyperthyroidism patients plus 17 patients who later progressed to ophthalmopathy. A discovery cohort of 95 to 100 patients, approximately 45 with Graves' ophthalmopathy and approximately 60 with stable Graves' hyperthyroidism, was used to find distinguishing TCR V-J signatures. The 100 discovery patients were randomly split 7:3 into training and test sets. According to the paper, TCR Vbeta CDR3 sequencing was carried out on over 130 peripheral blood samples, which came from under 50 ophthalmopathy, around 74 hyperthyroidism and about 17 progressor patients. Following sampling, methimazole starting at 30 mg daily was given to hyperthyroidism patients, and high-dose intravenous methylprednisolone was given to ophthalmopathy patients. General conclusions and limits of the study: In validation, progression to ophthalmopathy was predicted by the model with 55% to 71% sensitivity and around 76% specificity, a median of 6.5 months before onset. No statistical method was used to set the sample size in advance, and investigators knew the group allocation. A 13 V-J signature model separated ophthalmopathy from stable hyperthyroidism, with approximately 87% sensitivity and 81% to 82% specificity in cross-validation and 80%/75% in testing. Most expanded thyroid clonotypes (frequency above 0.001) were also detected in blood, suggesting blood repertoires may reflect thyroid immune responses.

The TCR beta CDR3 regions were amplified from RNA transcripts. The TCR CDR3 was subjected to a first round of RT-PCR using the HTBI primer set and the Qiagen OneStep RT-PCR kit. A second multiplex PCR round built the libraries, followed by size selection and purification. Libraries were sequenced paired-end with 100 bp reads on an Illumina HiSeq2000. The published analysis was carried out like this. SOAPnuke was used to process the raw data, throwing out any read that contained adapters or uncalled bases, had a mean Phred below 15, or lacked an exact constant-primer or identifier match. COPE v1.2.5 was used to merge the high-quality paired reads, and each unique nucleotide sequence was defined as a clonotype. MiTCR v1.1 was used to align clonotypes to the IMGT TRBV, TRBD and TRBJ reference segments. Analysis was restricted to V-J combinations with a frequency above 0.0001, which covered roughly 99% of repertoires. The TCS score was defined as the ratio of F50 (clonal expansion) to E x V (chaos), calculated using BLOSUM62-based TCRdist between CDR3 peptides within each V-J. Welch's t-statistics and random forest reduced fewer than 600 V-J features to about 12, which were used in a naive Bayes classifier (R e1071). TCRdb reprocessing: public reads trimmed at Q25 with fastp, clones called with MiXCR, in-frame beta chains kept. Each record represents a unique CDR3 protein, reported with the most common genes and DNA among its rows. These V and J calls rely on TCRdb rather than the paper's analysis. The sample profile shows about 350,000 distinct CDR3 sequences; 19% of them were found once. The ten most abundant clones make up 3.5% to 4% of the sample.

A patient counted as having stable Graves' hyperthyroidism if no progression to ophthalmopathy occurred over 18 months of follow-up. Hyperthyroidism patients were aged 18 to 65 years and newly diagnosed, with disease duration of less than 2 months. Exclusion was applied to patients with uncontrolled infections, other autoimmune diseases, pregnancy or lactation. Diagnoses relied on clinical symptoms, serum thyroxine and TRAb, thyroid ultrasound and orbital computed tomography. PBMCs were separated from under 12 ml of fresh peripheral blood using Ficoll-Paque density gradient centrifugation. Total RNA was extracted with Trizol reagent, and quality was checked on an Agilent 2100 Bioanalyzer.

The rearranged segments are TRBV6-1 and TRBJ1-1; TRBD1 lines up with 11 middle nucleotides. The source material was blood. The TCR originated in a young woman with Graves' hyperthyroidism. The base sequence is TGTGCCAGCAGGACCGGGACAGGGGGCACTGAAGCTTTCTTT. It codes for CASRTGTGGTEAFF.